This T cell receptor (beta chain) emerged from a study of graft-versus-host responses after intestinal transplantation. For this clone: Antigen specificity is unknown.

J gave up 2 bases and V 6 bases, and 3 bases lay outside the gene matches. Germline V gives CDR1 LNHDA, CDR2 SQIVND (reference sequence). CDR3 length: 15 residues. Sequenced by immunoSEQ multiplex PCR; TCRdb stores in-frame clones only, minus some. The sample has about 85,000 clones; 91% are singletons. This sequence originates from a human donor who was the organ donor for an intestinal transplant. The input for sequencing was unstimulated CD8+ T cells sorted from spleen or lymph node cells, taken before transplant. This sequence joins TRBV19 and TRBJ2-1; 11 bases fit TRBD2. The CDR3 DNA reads TGTGCCAGTAGGGCTAGCGGGGGGACCTACAATGAGCAGTTCTTC. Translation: CASRASGGTYNEQFF.